This T cell receptor beta chain was recovered during a study of radiation and T cells in renal cell carcinoma. Time point given: blood 2 weeks post-SBRT. Treatment indicated: 15 Gy SBRT to primary tumor, nephrectomy 4 weeks later. Blood was sampled at baseline, 2 weeks and 4 weeks after SBRT. Sequencing used immunoSEQ multiplex PCR; TCRdb keeps in-frame clones, though not all of them. The sample shows 70,000 to 90,000 clones, just over 85% of them seen only once. This clonotype was obtained from a woman between 45 and 60 years old with renal cell carcinoma. The starting material was blood, obtained from a patient whose treatment included radiotherapy and nephrectomy.

CDR3 in amino acids: CAWSVGGWGNQPQHF. The CDR3 bases are TGTGCCTGGAGTGTCGGGGGTTGGGGCAATCAGCCCCAGCATTTT. The genes are TRBV30 and TRBJ1-5; D may be TRBD1 (5 bases). This CDR3 has 15 amino acids. The V end was cut by 0 bases, the J end by 2 bases, with 11 bases between. Germline V gene data show CDR1 as GTSNPN and CDR2 as SVGIG (reference sequence).